This T cell receptor beta chain was profiled in a study of blood T cell repertoires in COVID-19. In the study overall: From the United States, Italy and Spain came samples of acute and convalescent COVID-19. The cDNA or gDNA used as material had been derived from T cells, B-cell-depleted T cells, or PBMCs.

The CDR3 covers 14 residues. V shed 6 bases and J 6 bases; nucleotides not matched to a gene: 5. The germline gives CDR1 SGHTA, CDR2 FQGNSA. In the study's own analysis: For nucleated cells, counts were estimated from reference gene primer amplification. Here immunoSEQ multiplex PCR was the method, and the copy in TCRdb shows in-frame clones only, minus some. V, J and clone size are those of that table, while D and trimming were read from the DNA. Among around 250,000 clones listed, 70% to 90% were seen once. J is TRBJ1-5 and V is TRBV7-2, with 10 positions matching TRBD1. This TCR was sampled from a woman under 40 with active or convalescent COVID-19. Material: peripheral blood. The CDR3 sequence is CASSDRGRFQPQHF. The CDR3 region has the DNA TGTGCCAGCAGTGACAGGGGGCGGTTTCAGCCCCAGCATTTT.